This T cell receptor (beta chain) was found in a study of blood T cells in healthy people across ages. This CDR3 spans 15 amino acids. Per the germline V gene, CDR1 is LGHDT and CDR2 is YNNKEL (reference sequence). The V end lost 1 base, the J end lost 6 bases, and 15 bases lay between the germline ends. Primed by a sample-barcoded 5' primer and a J-beta primer mix, a second PCR proceeded for 7 to 11 cycles. MiXCR was run by TCRdb on the 5' RACE reads, yielding one entry per CDR3 protein. In the table there are around 790,000 distinct CDR3 sequences, roughly 44% of which are singletons. This clonotype originated in a man in his sixties in good health. The chain carries TRBV3-1 and TRBJ1-2; D is uncertain. What was sequenced was blood. CDR3 residues: CASSQGPGPNDGYTF. CDR3 in DNA: TGTGCCAGCAGCCAAGGTCCGGGCCCCAACGATGGCTACACCTTC.